Listed below are T cell receptor beta chains from one sample, sequenced in a study of T cells in Graves' hyperthyroidism and ophthalmopathy. TCRdb processed the multiplex PCR reads anew with MiXCR; each CDR3 protein has one entry. In the table there are approximately 640,000 distinct CDR3 sequences, approximately 15% of which are singletons. Sequenced sample: blood. All receptors derive from a man in his fifties with Graves' hyperthyroidism. Both conserved end residues are part of each CDR3. Each record gives: clone size, J gene, D gene, V gene, CDR3 protein, CDR3 DNA. A D gene is named only where the DNA matches it firmly. Size tells how often a clone was seen (once, few, many) or the class of an expanded clone, and some rows leave it out.

clone size: .
J gene: TRBJ1-3
D gene: .
V gene: TRBV29-1
CDR3 protein: CSVGSSGNTIYF
CDR3 DNA: TGCAGCGTTGGCAGCTCTGGAAACACCATATATTTT

clone size: .
J gene: TRBJ1-3
D gene: .
V gene: TRBV24-1
CDR3 protein: CATSVNGNTIYF
CDR3 DNA: TGTGCCACCAGTGTGAATGGAAACACCATATATTTT

clone size: few
J gene: TRBJ1-1
D gene: .
V gene: TRBV28
CDR3 protein: CASSVQGAGRAFF
CDR3 DNA: TGTGCCAGCAGCGTACAGGGCGCCGGGAGGGCTTTCTTT

clone size: .
J gene: TRBJ2-5
D gene: TRBD1
V gene: TRBV5-1
CDR3 protein: CASSSTDRVTQETQYF
CDR3 DNA: TGCGCCAGCAGCTCTACCGACAGGGTCACCCAAGAGACCCAGTACTTC

clone size: few
J gene: TRBJ2-2
D gene: TRBD1
V gene: TRBV10-3
CDR3 protein: CAINEDPGQSTGELFF
CDR3 DNA: TGTGCCATCAATGAAGATCCGGGACAGAGCACCGGGGAGCTGTTTTTT

clone size: few
J gene: TRBJ2-1
D gene: TRBD2
V gene: TRBV14
CDR3 protein: CASSPTPGLGGHEQFF
CDR3 DNA: TGTGCCAGCAGCCCCACTCCGGGACTAGGCGGCCATGAGCAGTTCTTC

clone size: many
J gene: TRBJ1-1
D gene: .
V gene: TRBV19
CDR3 protein: CASSSQMNTEAFF
CDR3 DNA: TGTGCCAGTAGTTCGCAGATGAACACTGAAGCTTTCTTT

clone size: .
J gene: TRBJ2-7
D gene: TRBD2
V gene: TRBV28
CDR3 protein: CASSLAGARNEQYF
CDR3 DNA: TGTGCCAGCAGCCTAGCGGGAGCAAGGAACGAGCAGTACTTC

clone size: many
J gene: TRBJ2-7
D gene: .
V gene: TRBV3-1
CDR3 protein: CASSQRYEQYF
CDR3 DNA: TGTGCCAGCAGCCAAAGGTACGAGCAGTACTTC

clone size: .
J gene: TRBJ2-1
D gene: TRBD1
V gene: TRBV3-1
CDR3 protein: CASSRDRDTYNEQFF
CDR3 DNA: TGTGCCAGCAGCCGGGACAGGGATACCTACAATGAGCAGTTCTTC

clone size: .
J gene: TRBJ2-2
D gene: .
V gene: TRBV28
CDR3 protein: CASSPGYGSTSNTGELFF
CDR3 DNA: TGTGCCAGCAGCCCGGGGTACGGAAGCACCTCGAACACCGGGGAGCTGTTTTTT

clone size: .
J gene: TRBJ1-3
D gene: .
V gene: TRBV13
CDR3 protein: CASSLGLNLPESGNTIYF
CDR3 DNA: TGTGCCAGCAGCTTAGGCCTAAATCTTCCGGAATCTGGAAACACCATATATTTT

clone size: .
J gene: TRBJ2-1
D gene: .
V gene: TRBV9
CDR3 protein: CASSLYFGTEQFF
CDR3 DNA: TGTGCCAGCAGCCTCTATTTTGGGACTGAGCAGTTCTTC

clone size: .
J gene: TRBJ1-3
D gene: .
V gene: TRBV27
CDR3 protein: CASSLTPASSGNTIYF
CDR3 DNA: TGTGCCAGCAGTTTAACCCCGGCTAGCTCTGGAAACACCATATATTTT

clone size: many
J gene: TRBJ2-5
D gene: TRBD1
V gene: TRBV10-3
CDR3 protein: CAISEQGQPQETQYF
CDR3 DNA: TGTGCCATCAGTGAACAGGGACAGCCACAAGAGACCCAGTACTTC

clone size: many
J gene: TRBJ2-7
D gene: .
V gene: TRBV28
CDR3 protein: CASTSGSYEQYF
CDR3 DNA: TGTGCCAGCACGAGCGGCTCCTACGAGCAGTACTTC

clone size: many
J gene: TRBJ2-5
D gene: .
V gene: TRBV27
CDR3 protein: CASSHRQETQYF
CDR3 DNA: TGTGCCAGCAGTCACAGACAAGAGACCCAGTACTTC

clone size: .
J gene: TRBJ2-3
D gene: TRBD1
V gene: TRBV7-9
CDR3 protein: CASSSGRQGYTDTQYF
CDR3 DNA: TGTGCCAGCAGCTCCGGTCGACAGGGATATACAGATACGCAGTATTTT

clone size: few
J gene: TRBJ2-3
D gene: .
V gene: TRBV28
CDR3 protein: CASSPRGRATDTQYF
CDR3 DNA: TGTGCCAGCAGTCCACGGGGCAGGGCCACAGATACGCAGTATTTT

clone size: many
J gene: TRBJ2-5
D gene: TRBD1
V gene: TRBV2
CDR3 protein: CASRDRGLGETQYF
CDR3 DNA: TGTGCCAGCAGGGACAGGGGGCTCGGGGAGACCCAGTACTTC

clone size: .
J gene: TRBJ2-3
D gene: .
V gene: TRBV29-1
CDR3 protein: CSVEVLEWDTQYF
CDR3 DNA: TGCAGCGTTGAAGTACTTGAGTGGGATACGCAGTATTTT

clone size: many
J gene: TRBJ2-1
D gene: TRBD2
V gene: TRBV29-1
CDR3 protein: CSVENLQRGYNEQFF
CDR3 DNA: TGCAGCGTTGAGAACCTCCAGCGGGGCTACAATGAGCAGTTCTTC

clone size: many
J gene: TRBJ2-7
D gene: .
V gene: TRBV6-1
CDR3 protein: CASAGLLYEQYF
CDR3 DNA: TGTGCCAGCGCGGGACTTCTCTACGAGCAGTACTTC

clone size: .
J gene: TRBJ1-1
D gene: .
V gene: TRBV5-4
CDR3 protein: CASSRPTGTNTEAFF
CDR3 DNA: TGTGCCAGCAGCCGACCGACAGGTACAAACACTGAAGCTTTCTTT

clone size: many
J gene: TRBJ2-7
D gene: TRBD2
V gene: TRBV15
CDR3 protein: CATSRVGLAVEQYF
CDR3 DNA: TGTGCCACCAGCAGAGTAGGACTAGCGGTTGAGCAGTACTTC

clone size: .
J gene: TRBJ2-7
D gene: .
V gene: TRBV7-9
CDR3 protein: CASSLYTGSYEQYF
CDR3 DNA: TGTGCCAGCAGCTTATATACAGGTTCCTACGAGCAGTACTTC

clone size: .
J gene: TRBJ1-6
D gene: .
V gene: TRBV5-4
CDR3 protein: CASSLASGRVNSPLHF
CDR3 DNA: TGTGCCAGCAGCTTGGCGAGCGGCCGGGTAAATTCACCCCTCCACTTT